This T cell receptor (beta chain) was captured by sequencing in a study of T-cell memory formation after mild COVID-19. Germline values: CDR1 LGHDT, CDR2 YNNKEL (reference sequence). V lost 7 bases and J lost 1, with 16 bases in between. CDR3 length: 15 amino acids. TCRdb re-analysed the 5' RACE reads in MiXCR, keeping a single row per CDR3 protein. The top ten clones hold roughly a fifth of a sample with 300,000 to 400,000 distinct CDR3 sequences, 13% of them seen once. The sample holds a few counts of this clonotype. Sequencing was done on a sample of PBMCs or a T cell subset sorted from them (not recorded which). The source of this sequence is a man younger than 35 who had mild COVID-19 (a few samples of this study predate the infection). Cell type and time point are not known. The V and J genes are TRBV3-1 and TRBJ1-1; tentative D call: TRBD1 (5 bases). The CDR3 DNA sequence: TGTGCCAGCAACTTTGGGGGGAGCCCGAACACTGAAGCTTTCTTT. It codes for CASNFGGSPNTEAFF.